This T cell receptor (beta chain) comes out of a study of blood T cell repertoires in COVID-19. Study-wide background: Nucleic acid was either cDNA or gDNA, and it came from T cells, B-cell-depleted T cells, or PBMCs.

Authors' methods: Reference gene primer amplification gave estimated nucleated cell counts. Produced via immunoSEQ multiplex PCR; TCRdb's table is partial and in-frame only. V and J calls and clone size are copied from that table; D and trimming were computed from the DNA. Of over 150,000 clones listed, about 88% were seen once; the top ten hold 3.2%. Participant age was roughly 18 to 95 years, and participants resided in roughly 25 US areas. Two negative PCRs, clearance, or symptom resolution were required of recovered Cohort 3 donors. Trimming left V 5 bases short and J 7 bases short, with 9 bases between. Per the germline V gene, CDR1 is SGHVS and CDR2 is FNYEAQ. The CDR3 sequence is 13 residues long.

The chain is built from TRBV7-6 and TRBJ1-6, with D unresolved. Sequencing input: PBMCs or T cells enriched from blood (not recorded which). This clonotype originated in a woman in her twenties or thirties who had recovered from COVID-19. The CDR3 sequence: CASSIKTNSPLHF. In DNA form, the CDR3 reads TGTGCCAGCAGCATTAAGACAAATTCACCCCTCCACTTT. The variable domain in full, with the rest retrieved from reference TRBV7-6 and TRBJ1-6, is GAGVSQSPRYKVTKRGQDVALRCDPISGHVSLYWYRQALGQGPEFLTYFNYEAQQDKSGLPNDRFSAERPEGSISTLTIQRTEQRDSAMYRCASSIKTNSPLHFGNGTRLTVT.